One sample yielded the 24 T cell receptor beta chains listed below, sequenced in a study of shared clonotypes between healthy human individuals. Only in-frame clones appear in the TCRdb table, and some are missing; sequencing was by immunoSEQ multiplex PCR. The repertoire has some 790,000 clones, 72% of them found once; the top ten carry under 2%. The sample consisted of memory CD4+ T cells sorted from blood. As to subset: CD45RA-negative fraction. These receptors were taken from a woman in her thirties in good health.

The chain employs TRBV19 and TRBJ1-1; D call uncertain. This CDR3 has 13 residues. In germline, CDR1 is LNHDA, CDR2 SQIVND (reference sequence). The V and J ends lost 10 bases and 1 base respectively, with 13 bases between them. As DNA, the CDR3 is TGTGCCATTTCCGACCGGGGGAACACTGAAGCTTTCTTT. This sequence encodes CAISDRGNTEAFF.

This chain uses TRBV10-3 with TRBJ2-5; weak D call: TRBD1 (6 bases). Trimming took 4 bases from V and 3 from J, leaving 15 bases between them. Looked up from germline, CDR1 is ENHRY and CDR2 is SYGVKD. This CDR3 is built from 15 residues. The CDR3 sequence: CAISVGRTAKETQYF. In DNA, the CDR3 is TGTGCCATCAGTGTAGGTCGGACAGCTAAAGAGACCCAGTACTTC.

V gene TRBV5-1 combines with J gene TRBJ1-6, with a possible D match to TRBD1 (6 bases). V lost 4 bases, J lost 8 bases, and 13 bases lay in between. The CDR3 has 14 residues. Per germline, CDR1 SGHRS and CDR2 YFSETQ. Here the CDR3 reads CASSVTGRDSPLHF. Here the CDR3 DNA reads TGCGCCAGCAGCGTGACAGGCCGGGATTCACCCCTCCACTTT.

The V gene is TRBV5-1, the J gene TRBJ1-2; 7 nucleotides align to TRBD1. CDR3 length: 15 residues. J gave up 4 bases and V 4 bases, and 10 bases lay outside the gene matches. Germline loops: CDR1 SGHRS, CDR2 YFSETQ. The CDR3 DNA follows: TGCGCCAGCAGCGCAGGGGGAAGCTGGACCTATGGCTACACCTTC. It yields the protein CASSAGGSWTYGYTF.

The gene calls are TRBV25-1 and TRBJ2-7; D not certain. The germline CDR1 and CDR2 sequences are MGHDK and SYGVNS. The CDR3 length is 14 residues. V lost 3 bases and J 2 bases, leaving 11 bases between the germline ends. The chain's CDR3 is CASSDPDLTYEQYF. The DNA of the CDR3 is TGTGCCAGCAGTGACCCCGATTTGACCTACGAGCAGTACTTC.

For this clone: The same CDR3 is also encoded by other DNA sequences in this sample. The rearrangement links TRBV28 to TRBJ1-1; D gene ambiguous. CDR1 is MDHEN, CDR2 SYDVKM, per germline. V was cut by 3 bases and J by 1 base, with 6 bases left in between. This CDR3 has 13 amino acids. This chain's CDR3 is CASSLQGNTEAFF. CDR3 in DNA: TGTGCCAGCAGTTTGCAAGGGAACACTGAAGCTTTCTTT.

With respect to this clone: Additional DNA sequences in this sample encode the identical CDR3. The CDR3: CAITGQGGTEAFF. As DNA, the CDR3 is TGTGCCATCACCGGACAGGGAGGCACTGAAGCTTTCTTT. This chain links TRBV10-3 with TRBJ1-1, with 8 bases aligning to TRBD1. This CDR3 is built from 13 residues. Trimming removed 7 bases from V and 4 bases from J; junction bases left unmatched: 5. Germline CDR1 is ENHRY and CDR2 is SYGVKD.

CDR3 amino acids: CASRKGLSGDIQYF. The CDR3 nucleotides read TGTGCCAGTAGGAAAGGACTGTCAGGTGACATTCAGTACTTC. The chain couples TRBV19 to TRBJ2-4; a possible D gene is TRBD2 (5 bases). CDR3 length: 14 residues. In germline, CDR1 is LNHDA, CDR2 SQIVND (reference sequence). The germline V and J ends were trimmed by 6 bases and 8 bases, with 17 bases remaining between them.

This clone was picked up a small number of times. The V call is TRBV5-1, the J call TRBJ2-3; the D is unclear. Germline values: CDR1 SGHRS, CDR2 YFSETQ. The CDR3 covers 11 residues. The V end lost 6 bases, the J end lost 3 bases, and 5 bases lay between the germline ends. The CDR3 DNA is TGCGCCAGCACAGAGACAGATACGCAGTATTTT. Translating gives CASTETDTQYF.

V usage is TRBV18 and J usage is TRBJ2-1, with a possible D match to TRBD1 (6 bases). V was cut by 3 bases and J by 5 bases, with 14 bases left in between. Germline assignment: CDR1 KGHSH and CDR2 LQKENI. This CDR3 is built from 15 residues. The CDR3 is CASSPLGAANNEQFF. CDR3 bases: TGTGCCAGCTCACCCCTGGGGGCAGCGAACAATGAGCAGTTCTTC.

The sample holds many counts of this clone. The rearrangement uses TRBV28 and TRBJ2-7; 9 bases line up with TRBD1. CDR1 and CDR2 from the germline V gene are MDHEN and SYDVKM. Trimming took 7 bases from V and 3 from J; bases not matched to a gene: 13. The CDR3 sequence is 16 residues long. This chain's CDR3 is CASTKFAGTGIYEQYF. The CDR3 DNA follows: TGTGCCAGCACCAAATTCGCCGGGACAGGGATCTACGAGCAGTACTTC.

This clone was counted a few times. The V call is TRBV11-2, the J call TRBJ1-4, with 7 nucleotides matching TRBD1. Unmatched junction bases numbered 8, after V lost 5 bases and J lost 5 bases. The germline gives CDR1 SGHAT, CDR2 FQNNGV. The CDR3 consists of 15 residues. The CDR3: CASSPRQGRNEKLFF. Written as DNA, the CDR3 is TGTGCCAGCAGCCCAAGACAGGGCAGGAATGAAAAACTGTTTTTT.

The chain is built from TRBV5-4 and TRBJ2-5; D perhaps matches TRBD2 (5 bases). The J call is uncertain, as TRBJ2-7 better fits the DNA end. The germline CDR1 and CDR2 sequences are SGHNT and YYREEE (reference sequence). This CDR3 comprises 13 residues. CDR3 loop: CASSLASTYEQYF. CDR3 in DNA: TGTGCCAGCAGCTTGGCTAGCACCTACGAGCAGTACTTC.

The rearrangement links TRBV28 to TRBJ2-5, with 8 bases matching TRBD1. With 5 bases clipped from V and 2 bases from J, the junction kept 7 bases outside the gene matches. This CDR3 has 15 residues. CDR1 and CDR2 (germline): MDHEN, SYDVKM. CDR3 sequence reads: CASSTLGQGQETQYF. The CDR3 DNA reads TGTGCCAGCAGTACACTAGGACAGGGACAAGAGACCCAGTACTTC.

This chain connects TRBV7-8 to TRBJ2-7; 7 bases map to TRBD2. The CDR3 runs 13 residues. Losses at the gene ends were 5 bases for V and 4 bases for J; bases not matched to a gene: 5. Germline CDR1 and CDR2: SGHVS and FQNEAQ. CDR3 DNA sequence: TGTGCCAGCAGCCGGACGGGACTATACGAGCAGTACTTC. Its translation is CASSRTGLYEQYF.

The count of this clone is one. The chain combines TRBV6-5 with TRBJ1-1, with 7 positions matching TRBD1. The V segment lost 9 bases and the J segment 4 bases; nucleotides outside the gene matches: 5. This CDR3 contains 12 residues. Germline CDR1 reads MNHEY; CDR2 reads SVGAGI. CDR3 residues: CASRQGRTEAFF. The DNA for the CDR3 is TGTGCCAGTCGACAGGGACGCACTGAAGCTTTCTTT.

The chain has TRBV9 and TRBJ2-5, with unresolved D. The CDR3 is 15 residues long. V was clipped by 4 bases and J by 2 bases, with 15 bases between them. Germline V CDR1 and CDR2: SGDLS, YYNGEE. The CDR3 DNA is TGTGCCAGCAGCATCCCAGTGGTCCTACAAGAGACCCAGTACTTC. Protein sequence: CASSIPVVLQETQYF.

The V gene is TRBV5-1, the J gene TRBJ1-1; TRBD1 agrees at 7 bases. Trimming removed 1 base from V and 0 bases from J; junction bases left unmatched: 3. This CDR3 has 15 amino acids. The germline V gene encodes CDR1 SGHRS and CDR2 YFSETQ. This CDR3 reads CASSLWGQLNTEAFF. Written as DNA, the CDR3 is TGCGCCAGCAGCTTGTGGGGACAGCTGAACACTGAAGCTTTCTTT.

This clone was counted only a few times. Here the CDR3 DNA reads TGTGCCGGCCTGGACAGGGGCGGCCAAGAGACCCAGTACTTC. Its translation is CAGLDRGGQETQYF. The chain employs TRBV9 and TRBJ2-5; 9 bases agree with TRBD1. This CDR3 contains 14 residues. V lost 10 bases to trimming and J lost 1 base; unmatched junction nucleotides: 8. Germline-derived CDR1 and CDR2 are SGDLS and YYNGEE.

V gene TRBV29-1 combines with J gene TRBJ1-1, with TRBD1 matching 7 bases. There are 16 residues in the CDR3. Trimming cost V 4 bases and J 6 bases; bases outside gene matches: 17. Germline V gives CDR1 SQVTM, CDR2 ANQGSEA. CDR3 sequence reads: CSVAGMQGGVGAEAFF. CDR3 bases: TGCAGCGTTGCTGGGATGCAGGGGGGCGTGGGGGCTGAAGCTTTCTTT. Together with reference TRBV29-1 and TRBJ1-1, the CDR3 gives the full variable domain: SAVISQKPSRDICQRGTSLTIQCQVDSQVTMMFWYRQQPGQSLTLIATANQGSEATYESGFVIDKFPISRPNLTFSTLTVSNMSPEDSSIYLCSVAGMQGGVGAEAFFGQGTRLTVV.

The genes are TRBV2 and TRBJ2-5, with 10 bases identical to TRBD2. V was clipped by 8 bases and J by 5 bases; unmatched bases: 5. The germline V gene encodes CDR1 SNHLY and CDR2 FYNNEI. The CDR3 totals 13 residues. The CDR3 nucleotides are TGTGCCAGCCGACTAGCGGGTCTGGAGACCCAGTACTTC. Protein sequence: CASRLAGLETQYF.

This clone was detected once. The same CDR3 also results from other DNA sequences found in this sample. The V gene is TRBV6-1, the J gene TRBJ1-1, with D tentatively TRBD1 (6 bases). With 7 bases removed from V and 1 base from J, the gap between germline ends came to 10 bases. The length of the CDR3 is 13 residues. Germline values: CDR1 MNHNS, CDR2 SASEGT. The chain's CDR3 is CASIFRGNTEAFF. In DNA, the CDR3 is TGTGCCAGCATTTTCAGGGGGAACACTGAAGCTTTCTTT.

The chain carries TRBV28 and TRBJ2-5; D is unclear. Germline V gene data show CDR1 as MDHEN and CDR2 as SYDVKM. The ends were cut back, 10 bases at V and 1 base at J, with 1 base in the middle. This CDR3 is built from 9 residues. CDR3 in DNA: TGTGCCACCCAAGAGACCCAGTACTTC. This codes for CATQETQYF.

A few counts support this clone. The CDR3 sequence is CASSWGTATGGAFF. CDR3 coding DNA: TGCGCCAGCAGCTGGGGGACGGCTACGGGTGGGGCTTTCTTT. The chain is built from TRBV5-1 and TRBJ1-1, with TRBD1 as a possible D gene (5 bases). There are 14 residues in the CDR3. The V end lost 3 bases, the J end lost 11 bases, and 20 bases lay between the germline ends. The V gene's germline CDR1 is SGHRS and CDR2 YFSETQ.